What follows is one T cell receptor (beta chain) and its context. The data were taken from a study of blood T cell repertoires in COVID-19. As for the study in general: Donors in the United States, Italy and Spain gave samples during acute or convalescent COVID-19. T cells, B-cell-depleted T cells, or PBMCs provided the cDNA or gDNA that served as material.

The Seattle site enrolled patients during active infection and followed them longitudinally. Authors' analysis steps: The assay estimated nucleated cells by amplifying reference gene primers. Sequencing used immunoSEQ multiplex PCR; TCRdb keeps in-frame clones, though not all of them. The V and J calls and clone size were taken over from that table, and D and trimming were inferred from the DNA. Of 220,000 or so clones listed, 80% to 85% are singletons. The origin of this receptor is a woman over 75 with COVID-19, enrolled during active disease. Sequencing was carried out using peripheral blood.

The CDR3, as DNA: TGTGCCAGCGGGGGGACAGGCTCTCTATCATTCAGCTCCTATAATTCACCCCTCCACTTT. Its protein is CASGGTGSLSFSSYNSPLHF. The rearrangement links TRBV2 to TRBJ1-6; TRBD1 matches 8 bases. The J segment lost 0 bases and the V segment lost 8 bases, leaving 18 bases of the junction unmatched. The V gene's germline CDR1 is SNHLY and CDR2 FYNNEI. CDR3 length: 20 amino acids. The full variable domain, completed using reference TRBV2 and TRBJ1-6, is EPEVTQTPSHQVTQMGQEVILRCVPISNHLYFYWYRQILGQKVEFLVSFYNNEISEKSEIFDDQFSVERPDGSNFTLKIRSTKLEDSAMYFCASGGTGSLSFSSYNSPLHFGNGTRLTVT.